The T cell receptor beta chain described here comes from a study of blood T cells in healthy people across ages. Study information: There was about one barcoded beta molecule captured by template switching per two T cells. The study's findings and limits: Age advanced and TCR beta diversity per million T cells fell, roughly linearly. Investigators treated diversity estimates from one million T cells as underestimates.

The CDR3 covers 17 residues. The germline CDR1 and CDR2 sequences are MDHEN and SYDVKM. This clonotype was detected a few times. Its specificity is not known. For the second PCR, which ran for about 6 to 11 cycles, a sample-barcoded 5' primer and a J-beta primer mix were used. TCRdb re-called the 5' RACE reads through MiXCR, storing one row per CDR3 protein. The sample lists hundreds of thousands of distinct CDR3 sequences; roughly half were seen once. Researchers report isolating at least 7 million PBMCs per sample. V and J are TRBV28 and TRBJ2-1; 8 bases align to TRBD1. TRBJ2-7 matches the DNA end more closely, so the J call is doubtful. The material sequenced was blood. This clonotype was obtained from a woman at least 80 years old in good health. This CDR3 reads CASSLDRGSIYYNEQYF. The CDR3 bases are TGTGCCAGCAGCCTCGACAGGGGATCAATATACTACAATGAGCAGTACTTC.